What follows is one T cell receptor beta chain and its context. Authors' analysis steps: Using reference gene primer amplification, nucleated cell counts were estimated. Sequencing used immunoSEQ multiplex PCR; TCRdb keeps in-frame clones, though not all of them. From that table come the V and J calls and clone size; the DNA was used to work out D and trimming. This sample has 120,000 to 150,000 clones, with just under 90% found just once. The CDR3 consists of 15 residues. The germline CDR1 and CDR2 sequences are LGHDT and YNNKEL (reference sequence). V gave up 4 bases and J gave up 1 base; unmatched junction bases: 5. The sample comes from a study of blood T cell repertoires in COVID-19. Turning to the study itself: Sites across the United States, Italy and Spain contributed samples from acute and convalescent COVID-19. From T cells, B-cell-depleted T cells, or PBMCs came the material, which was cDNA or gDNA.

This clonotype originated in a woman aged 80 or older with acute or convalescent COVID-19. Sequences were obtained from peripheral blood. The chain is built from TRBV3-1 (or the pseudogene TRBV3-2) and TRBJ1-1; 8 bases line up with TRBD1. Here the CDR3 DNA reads TGTGCCAGCAGCCTGAGCAGGGGGCGGAACACTGAAGCTTTCTTT. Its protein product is CASSLSRGRNTEAFF.